The present entry profiles one T cell receptor beta chain with its context. The sample comes from a study of T cell changes during pregnancy in multiple sclerosis. Only in-frame clones appear in the TCRdb table, and some are missing; sequencing was by immunoSEQ multiplex PCR. Of about 33,000 clones listed, 91% are singletons. This TCR derives from a female donor in good health, enrolled as a control in a pregnancy study. The starting material was CD4+ T cells from peripheral blood mononuclear cells, obtained in the third trimester of pregnancy.

The CDR3 DNA is TGTGCCAGCAGCTTACGAGCGGATAGCTCCTACAATGAGCAGTTCTTC. This codes for CASSLRADSSYNEQFF. The chain recombines TRBV7-9 with TRBJ2-1; D is perhaps TRBD2 (5 bases). CDR1 is SEHNR and CDR2 is FQNEAQ in the germline V gene (reference sequence). CDR3 length: 16 amino acids. The ends were cut back, 2 bases at V and 0 bases at J, with 11 bases in the middle.